These 2 T cell receptor beta chains came from one sample sequenced in a study of T-cell memory formation after mild COVID-19. Using its own MiXCR run on the 5' RACE reads, TCRdb lists one record per CDR3 protein. The sample includes some 320,000 distinct CDR3 sequences, around an eighth of them seen just once. The sequencing sample was made of PBMCs or a T cell subset sorted from them (not recorded which). The receptor source for this set is a man in his late teens or twenties who had mild COVID-19 (a few samples of this study predate the infection). Cell type and time point are not known.

This clonotype has a handful of counts. The genes are TRBV27 and TRBJ2-7, with no clear D. Trimming pared 2 bases from V and 7 bases from J, leaving 15 bases between. The CDR3 is 14 residues long. The V gene's germline CDR1 is MNHEY and CDR2 SMNVEV (reference sequence). The CDR3 region is CASSLRPAAREQYF. The DNA for the CDR3 is TGTGCCAGCAGTTTAAGGCCGGCGGCTCGGGAGCAGTACTTC.

In this sample, this clonotype turned up a few times. This chain connects TRBV18 to TRBJ1-1, with D tentatively TRBD1 (6 bases). CDR1 KGHSH and CDR2 LQKENI come from the germline V gene. This CDR3 comprises 17 residues. V lost 3 bases and J 0 bases, leaving 17 bases between the germline ends. The chain's CDR3 is CASSPMNRERMNTEAFF. Written as DNA, the CDR3 is TGTGCCAGCTCACCTATGAACAGGGAGAGGATGAACACTGAAGCTTTCTTT.